The 9 T cell receptor beta chains reported below all come from one sample, sequenced in a study of cytomegalovirus exposure and HLA in healthy donors. The study ran its PCR with 60 Vbeta and 13 Jbeta primers. Produced via immunoSEQ multiplex PCR; TCRdb's table is partial and in-frame only. The sample comprises 150,000 to 200,000 clones, 75% to 85% of which are singletons, and 1.4% rests with the top ten. Sequenced sample: PBMCs. Every receptor here comes from a woman aged 25-40 years in good health and CMV-seropositive.

This chain joins TRBV4-2 and TRBJ1-1; 10 positions match TRBD1. Per the germline V gene, CDR1 is LGHNA and CDR2 is YNFKEQ. V shed 0 bases, J shed 0 bases, and the junction held 10 bases outside the gene matches. This CDR3 is built from 19 residues. This CDR3 is CASSQDVGTGAFMNTEAFF. The CDR3 bases are TGTGCCAGCAGCCAAGATGTTGGGACAGGGGCCTTCATGAACACTGAAGCTTTCTTT.

The rearrangement uses TRBV19 and TRBJ2-3, with a weak D call TRBD2 (7 bases). V was clipped by 0 bases and J by 0 bases, with 19 bases between them. Germline V gives CDR1 LNHDA, CDR2 SQIVND (reference sequence). CDR3 length: 19 residues. This CDR3 is CASSIEEGGRNRSTDTQYF. CDR3 nucleotides: TGTGCCAGTAGTATAGAGGAGGGGGGGCGCAACAGGAGCACAGATACGCAGTATTTT.

V usage is TRBV28 and J usage is TRBJ1-2; maybe TRBD1 (5 bases). The V gene's germline CDR1 is MDHEN and CDR2 SYDVKM. The CDR3 is made up of 14 amino acids. V was trimmed by 8 bases and J by 4 bases, leaving 17 bases between them. The CDR3, as DNA: TGTGCCAGCGGGGTATCGGGGGGTGGCTATGGCTACACCTTC. This sequence encodes CASGVSGGGYGYTF.

J is TRBJ2-3 and V is TRBV19; 10 bases are shared with TRBD2. V dropped 3 bases and J dropped 4; count of bases not matched to a gene: 4. The CDR3 totals 15 residues. Germline CDR1 and CDR2: LNHDA and SQIVND (reference sequence). This CDR3 reads CASSMVLAGADTQYF. CDR3 DNA sequence: TGTGCCAGTAGTATGGTGCTAGCGGGAGCAGATACGCAGTATTTT.

This clone appeared once. The chain has TRBV7-7 and TRBJ2-7, with D tentatively TRBD2 (6 bases). The CDR3 length is 13 residues. Germline V gene lookup returns CDR1 SSHAT and CDR2 FNYEAQ (reference sequence). Trimming removed 5 bases at V and 7 bases at J, with 15 bases between. CDR3 in amino acids: CASSQLSEGEQYF. The CDR3 DNA reads TGTGCCAGCAGCCAGCTCTCGGAGGGAGAGCAGTACTTC.

This rearrangement joins TRBV27 to TRBJ1-1; 7 bases line up with TRBD1. The CDR3 contains 14 residues. Trimming cost V 5 bases and J 5 bases; bases outside gene matches: 8. From germline, CDR1 is MNHEY and CDR2 SMNVEV (reference sequence). In DNA, the CDR3 is TGTGCCAGCAGTCCTACAGGGGCGTCGACTGAAGCTTTCTTT. The encoded protein is CASSPTGASTEAFF.

This clone has a single count. V gene TRBV6-4 combines with J gene TRBJ2-1; 10 positions match TRBD2. Germline-derived CDR1 and CDR2 are MRHNA and SNTAGT. The CDR3 is 16 amino acids. With V trimmed by 2 bases and J by 4 bases, 5 bases remained unmatched. The CDR3 protein is CASSDRRTSGYNEQFF. The CDR3 DNA is TGTGCCAGCAGTGACCGACGGACTAGCGGATACAATGAGCAGTTCTTC.

V and J are TRBV7-9 and TRBJ1-4, with 11 bases lining up with TRBD1. This CDR3 spans 16 amino acids. Germline CDR1 SEHNR, CDR2 FQNEAQ (reference sequence). Trimming at V came to 5 bases and at J to 3 bases, leaving 5 bases not matched to a gene. CDR3 protein: CASSVGTGGANEKLFF. DNA for the CDR3: TGTGCCAGCAGCGTCGGGACAGGGGGTGCTAATGAAAAACTGTTTTTT. The variable domain in full, with the rest retrieved from reference TRBV7-9 and TRBJ1-4, is DTGVSQNPRHKITKRGQNVTFRCDPISEHNRLYWYRQTLGQGPEFLTYFQNEAQLEKSRLLSDRFSAERPKGSFSTLEIQRTEQGDSAMYLCASSVGTGGANEKLFFGSGTQLSVL.

For the CDR3, the DNA is TGTGCCAGCAGCTTAGGTCTGACAGTAGGCTTCTATGGCTACACCTTC. Its protein is CASSLGLTVGFYGYTF. J is TRBJ1-2 and V is TRBV7-9; tentatively, D is TRBD1 (5 bases). The V gene lost 1 base and the J gene lost 4 bases, with 16 bases spanning the gap. This CDR3 spans 16 amino acids. Germline CDR1 and CDR2: SEHNR and FQNEAQ (reference sequence).